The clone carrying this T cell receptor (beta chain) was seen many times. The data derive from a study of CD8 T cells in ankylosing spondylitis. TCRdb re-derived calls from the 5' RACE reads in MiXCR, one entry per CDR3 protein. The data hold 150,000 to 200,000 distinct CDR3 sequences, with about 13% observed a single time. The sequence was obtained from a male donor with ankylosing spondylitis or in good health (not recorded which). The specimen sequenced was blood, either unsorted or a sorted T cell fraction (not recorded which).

DNA of the CDR3: TGCGCCAGCAGCTTGTATGCAGAGAACACTGAAGCTTTCTTT. Its translation: CASSLYAENTEAFF. The chain joins TRBV5-1 to TRBJ1-1; D uncertain. V was pared by 1 base and J by 1 base, with 8 bases between. Looked up from germline, CDR1 is SGHRS and CDR2 is YFSETQ. The CDR3 runs 14 residues.